These 7 T cell receptor beta chains were all obtained from the same sample, sequenced in a study of OX40 agonist ivuxolimab in advanced cancers. Here immunoSEQ multiplex PCR was the method, and the copy in TCRdb shows in-frame clones only, minus some. The repertoire includes 65,000 to 75,000 clones, more than 75% of them detected once, and about 4% sits in the top ten. This specimen consisted of CD4+ or CD8+ T cells sorted from blood, obtained in a trial of the OX40 agonist ivuxolimab. These receptors originate from an adult with an advanced solid tumor such as melanoma, head and neck, liver or kidney cancer.

The chain couples TRBV28 to TRBJ2-2, with 10 nucleotides matching TRBD1. Trimming took 7 bases from V and 4 from J; bases not matched to a gene: 6. Germline loops: CDR1 MDHEN, CDR2 SYDVKM. This CDR3 has 15 residues. The CDR3 DNA follows: TGTGCCAGCAAGCCGGGACAGGGGCGCACCGGGGAGCTGTTTTTT. Protein: CASKPGQGRTGELFF.

The chain has TRBV11-3 and TRBJ1-6, with D perhaps TRBD1 (6 bases). The CDR3 totals 15 residues. Trimming took off 1 base at V and 8 bases at J, with 12 bases between the two ends. The germline CDR1 and CDR2 sequences are SGHNT and YENEEA. The CDR3 region has the DNA TGTGCCAGCAGCTTAGCCGGGACACAGGATTCACCCCTCCACTTT. Amino acid sequence: CASSLAGTQDSPLHF.

The J gene is TRBJ1-1, the V gene TRBV6-5; TRBD1 is a possible D gene (6 bases). The CDR3 has 14 residues. The V gene's germline CDR1 is MNHEY and CDR2 SVGAGI. The V end lost 6 bases, the J end lost 0 bases, and 11 bases lay between the germline ends. For the CDR3, the DNA is TGTGCCAGCAGCCTGACAGGTGTGAACACTGAAGCTTTCTTT. As protein: CASSLTGVNTEAFF.

V and J are TRBV11-2 and TRBJ1-2; D is uncertain. In germline, CDR1 is SGHAT, CDR2 FQNNGV. The CDR3 runs 12 residues. Trimming removed 3 bases from V and 5 bases from J, with 7 bases in between. The CDR3 is CASSLAEYGYTF. CDR3 bases: TGTGCCAGCAGCTTGGCAGAATATGGCTACACCTTC.

V usage is TRBV5-1 and J usage is TRBJ2-1, with a weak D call TRBD2 (6 bases). V was trimmed by 0 bases and J by 15 bases, leaving 22 bases between them. This CDR3 region has 15 residues. Germline-derived CDR1 and CDR2 are SGHRS and YFSETQ. The CDR3 loop is CASSLGQGGILGRFF. CDR3 in DNA: TGCGCCAGCAGCTTGGGCCAAGGCGGGATATTAGGGAGGTTCTTC.

The V and J genes are TRBV5-1 and TRBJ1-6, with D perhaps TRBD1 (5 bases). This CDR3 has 16 residues. CDR1 is SGHRS, CDR2 YFSETQ, per germline. Trimming left V 3 bases short and J 2 bases short, with 12 bases between. The CDR3 coding sequence is TGCGCCAGCAGCTACCAAGGGGCAACCTATAATTCACCCCTCCACTTT. It is translated as CASSYQGATYNSPLHF.

The chain couples TRBV6-5 to TRBJ2-5, with no clear D. Trimming removed 0 bases from V and 5 bases from J, with 13 bases in between. The CDR3 is 15 amino acids. CDR1 is MNHEY, CDR2 SVGAGI, per germline. Written as DNA, the CDR3 is TGTGCCAGCAGTTACTCGAATGGGGATTGGGAGACCCAGTACTTC. It specifies CASSYSNGDWETQYF.